The T cell receptor (beta chain) under discussion was sequenced for a study of response to subunit inactivated influenza vaccine. General study findings and limits: The authors suggested that few new T cells are recruited per seasonal influenza vaccination.

Turning to this clonotype: What it binds is unknown.

MiXCR, run by TCRdb on the RT-PCR reads, gives a single entry per CDR3 protein. The sample includes 500,000 to 600,000 distinct CDR3 sequences, about 11% seen only once; the top ten take roughly 9.6%. V dropped 8 bases and J dropped 5 bases, with 16 bases sitting between them. Germline V gives CDR1 MNHNS, CDR2 SASEGT. The CDR3 consists of 14 residues. This sample was shared with a second study, whose subject was T cells expressing NK-cell markers. That study adds: The TCR beta cDNA came from 5'RACE template switching with UMIs. Obtained from sorted CD3+CD56+NKG2C+, CD3+CD56+NKG2C- and CD3+CD56-NKG2C+ T cells were the TCR beta repertoires. An anti-gamma-delta TCR antibody was added in several experiments. It restricted sorting to alpha-beta TCR-expressing T cells. In a handful of donors, dominant clonotypes made up about 25-60.1% of CD3+CD56-NKG2C+ cells.

The input for sequencing was PBMCs from blood, taken on the day of vaccination. The sequence came from a middle-aged man who received an inactivated influenza vaccine. The chain couples TRBV6-1 to TRBJ2-1, with D perhaps being TRBD1 or TRBD2 (5 bases each). The CDR3 here is CASWEPGRDNEQFF. CDR3 nucleotide sequence: TGTGCCAGCTGGGAGCCAGGGAGAGACAATGAGCAGTTCTTC.